These T cell receptor beta chains were read from a single sample in a study of cytomegalovirus exposure and HLA in healthy donors. This table comes from immunoSEQ multiplex PCR, and its TCRdb copy is limited to in-frame clones, with some not included. The sample includes 110,000 to 150,000 clones, around 85% seen only once; the top ten take 0.95% to 1.5%. The sample taken for sequencing was PBMCs. Receptor source: a female donor in good health and CMV-seronegative. CDR3s include the opening cysteine and the closing phenylalanine or tryptophan. D genes are given only for firm matches. Clone size is stated in some rows and not others, as once, few, many or a class when expanded.

D gene	V gene	clone size	J gene	CDR3 DNA	CDR3 protein
TRBD1	TRBV2	-	TRBJ2-5	TGTGCCAGCAGATACAGGGGGCTCCAAGAGACCCAGTACTTC	CASRYRGLQETQYF
-	TRBV15	-	TRBJ1-1	TGTGCCACCAGCAGAGATAGGACCTCCCAGGGGGAAGCTTTCTTT	CATSRDRTSQGEAFF
TRBD1	TRBV30	few	TRBJ1-4	TGTGCCTGGAGTGTGGACAGGGCTGCAACTAATGAAAAACTGTTTTTT	CAWSVDRAATNEKLFF
-	TRBV18	once	TRBJ1-1	TGTGCCAGCTCACCAGGGTTGATAAGGGGGTTGAACACTGAAGCTTTCTTT	CASSPGLIRGLNTEAFF
TRBD1	TRBV18	-	TRBJ2-2	TGTGCCAGCTCACGAACGGGACAGGGGGCGACGTCCGGGGAGCTGTTTTTT	CASSRTGQGATSGELFF
TRBD1	TRBV7-9	few	TRBJ2-7	TGTGCCAGCAGCCACGGACAGGGGGCTAACCACGAGCAGTACTTC	CASSHGQGANHEQYF
TRBD2	TRBV27	-	TRBJ2-2	TGTGCCAGCAGTTTCCGGTCTAGCGGGTGGAACACCGGGGAGCTGTTTTTT	CASSFRSSGWNTGELFF
TRBD2	TRBV5-1	-	TRBJ2-1	TGCGCCAGCAGCCCTACTAGCGGGAGCTACAATGAGCAGTTCTTC	CASSPTSGSYNEQFF
TRBD2	TRBV4-1	once	TRBJ2-7	TGCGCCAGCAGCCAAGGTACTAGCGGGCACTCCTACGAGCAGTACTTC	CASSQGTSGHSYEQYF
TRBD1	TRBV18	-	TRBJ1-2	TGTGCCAGCTCACCTGGGACAGTGTCTAACTATGGCTACACCTTC	CASSPGTVSNYGYTF
-	TRBV6-5	-	TRBJ1-2	TGTGCCAGCAGTTACTCGAGACACCCTAACTATGGCTACACCTTC	CASSYSRHPNYGYTF
-	TRBV28	-	TRBJ2-3	TGTGCCAGCAGTTTGCGAGGGATTGCAGCGGGTACGCAGTATTTT	CASSLRGIAAGTQYF
TRBD2	TRBV4-1	-	TRBJ2-1	TGCGCCAGCAGCCTAGGGACTAGCGGGAGTGTCGATGAGCAGTTCTTC	CASSLGTSGSVDEQFF
-	TRBV2	once	TRBJ2-1	TGTGCCAGCAGCCCAGAAGGAGGGAGCTCCTACAATGAGCAGTTCTTC	CASSPEGGSSYNEQFF
-	TRBV6-1	-	TRBJ2-7	TGTGCCAGCAGTGAACTACCAGGGCAAACCTACGAGCAGTACTTC	CASSELPGQTYEQYF
TRBD1	TRBV5-3	-	TRBJ2-6	TGTGCCAGAAGCTTGCTAGGACAGGGGACTGGGACCAACGTCCTGACTTTC	CARSLLGQGTGTNVLTF
TRBD1	TRBV29-1	-	TRBJ1-3	TGCAGCGTTGAAGATCGAAGGGACAGGGCGTACACCATATATTTT	CSVEDRRDRAYTIYF
-	TRBV28	-	TRBJ1-2	TGTGCCAGCAGTCCCGGGACTGGCTATGGCTACACCTTC	CASSPGTGYGYTF
TRBD2	TRBV29-1	-	TRBJ2-2	TGCAGCGTTGCCGGGACTAGCCGCACCGGGGAGCTGTTTTTT	CSVAGTSRTGELFF
TRBD2	TRBV6-1	-	TRBJ2-3	TGTGCCAGCAGTGAACTAGCGGGAGGGCCGGGGGGGCCAGATACGCAGTATTTT	CASSELAGGPGGPDTQYF
-	TRBV2	-	TRBJ2-7	TGTGCCAGCATGGGGGGAAGCTCCTACGAGCAGTACTTC	CASMGGSSYEQYF
-	TRBV27	-	TRBJ2-2	TGTGCCAGCACCAGCAAATGGGACTCCGCCGGGGAGCTGTTTTTT	CASTSKWDSAGELFF
TRBD2	TRBV30	-	TRBJ2-6	TGTGCCTGGAGGGAGACTAGCGGGAGATCTGGGGCCAACGTCCTGACTTTC	CAWRETSGRSGANVLTF
TRBD1	TRBV6-1	-	TRBJ2-5	TGTGCCAGCGGGGGGGGACAGGGCTTAGGGGAGACCCAGTACTTC	CASGGGQGLGETQYF
TRBD1	TRBV2	-	TRBJ1-5	TGTGCCAGCAGCGATCGGACAGGGGAATATCAGCCCCAGCATTTT	CASSDRTGEYQPQHF
-	TRBV10-3	once	TRBJ2-6	TGTGCCATCAGTGAAGGGACTTCTGGGGCCAACGTCCTGACTTTC	CAISEGTSGANVLTF
-	TRBV10-3	-	TRBJ1-1	TGTGCCATCAGTGACTCCCAGGAGGTCGCTGAAGCTTTCTTT	CAISDSQEVAEAFF
-	TRBV2	-	TRBJ2-7	TGTGCCAGCAGTGATCGTGGAGCTCTGTACTATAACTACGAGCAGTACTTC	CASSDRGALYYNYEQYF
TRBD1	TRBV27	-	TRBJ2-5	TGTGCCAGCAGTTTACGGGGGGACAGGGGGCGCTTAGAGACCCAGTACTTC	CASSLRGDRGRLETQYF